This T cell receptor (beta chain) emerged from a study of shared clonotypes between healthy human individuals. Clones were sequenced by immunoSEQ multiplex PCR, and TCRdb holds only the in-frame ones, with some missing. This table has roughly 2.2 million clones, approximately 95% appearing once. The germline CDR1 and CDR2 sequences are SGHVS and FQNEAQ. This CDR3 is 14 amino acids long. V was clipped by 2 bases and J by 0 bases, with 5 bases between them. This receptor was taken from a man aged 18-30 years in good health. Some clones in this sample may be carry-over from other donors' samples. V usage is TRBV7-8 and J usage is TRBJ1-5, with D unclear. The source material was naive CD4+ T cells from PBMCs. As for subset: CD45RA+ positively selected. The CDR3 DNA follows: TGTGCCAGCAGCTTAACTCATAGCAATCAGCCCCAGCATTTT. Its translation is CASSLTHSNQPQHF.